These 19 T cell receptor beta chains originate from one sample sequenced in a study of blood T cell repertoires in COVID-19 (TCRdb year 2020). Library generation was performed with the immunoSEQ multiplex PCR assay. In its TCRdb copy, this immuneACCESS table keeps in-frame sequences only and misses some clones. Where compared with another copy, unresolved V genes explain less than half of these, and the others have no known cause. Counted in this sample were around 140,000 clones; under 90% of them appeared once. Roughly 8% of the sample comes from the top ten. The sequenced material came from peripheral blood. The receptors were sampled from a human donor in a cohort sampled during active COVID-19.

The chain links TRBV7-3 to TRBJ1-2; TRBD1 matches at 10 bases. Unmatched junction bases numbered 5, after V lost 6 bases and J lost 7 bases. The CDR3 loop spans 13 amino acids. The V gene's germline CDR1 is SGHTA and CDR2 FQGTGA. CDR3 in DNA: TGTGCCAGCAGACGACAGGGGGCGGGTGGCTACACCTTC. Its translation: CASRRQGAGGYTF.

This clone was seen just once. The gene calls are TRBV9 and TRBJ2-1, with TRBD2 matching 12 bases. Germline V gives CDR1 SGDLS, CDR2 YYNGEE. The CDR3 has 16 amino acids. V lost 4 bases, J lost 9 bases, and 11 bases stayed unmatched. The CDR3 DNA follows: TGTGCCAGCAGCCCACGACTAGCGGGAGTCGGTGGTGAGCAGTTCTTC. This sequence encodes CASSPRLAGVGGEQFF.

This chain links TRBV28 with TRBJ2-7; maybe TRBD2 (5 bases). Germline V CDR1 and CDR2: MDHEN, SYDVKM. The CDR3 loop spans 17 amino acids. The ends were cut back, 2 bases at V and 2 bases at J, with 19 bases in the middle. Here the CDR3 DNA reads TGTGCCAGCAGTTTAAAGGCAGCGGCCCCTACTACCTACGAGCAGTACTTC. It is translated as CASSLKAAAPTTYEQYF.

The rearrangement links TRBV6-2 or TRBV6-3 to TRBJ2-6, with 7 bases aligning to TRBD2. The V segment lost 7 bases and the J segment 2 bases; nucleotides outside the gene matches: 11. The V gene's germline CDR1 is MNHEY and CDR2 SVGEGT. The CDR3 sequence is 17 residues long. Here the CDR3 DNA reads TGTGCCAGCACCCCGGGGGAGGGGAGGGCTGGGGCCAACGTCCTGACTTTC. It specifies CASTPGEGRAGANVLTF.

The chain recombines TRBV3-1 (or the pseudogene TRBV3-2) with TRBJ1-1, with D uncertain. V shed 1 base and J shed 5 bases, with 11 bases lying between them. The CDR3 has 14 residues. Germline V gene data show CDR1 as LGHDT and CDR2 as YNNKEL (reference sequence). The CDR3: CASSQVGSGTEAFF. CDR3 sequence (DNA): TGTGCCAGCAGCCAAGTAGGGTCGGGGACTGAAGCTTTCTTT.

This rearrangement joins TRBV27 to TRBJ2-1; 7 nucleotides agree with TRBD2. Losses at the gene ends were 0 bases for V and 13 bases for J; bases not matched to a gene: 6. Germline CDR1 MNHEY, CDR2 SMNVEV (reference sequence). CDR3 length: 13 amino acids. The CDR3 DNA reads TGTGCCAGCAGTTTATCGGGGAAGCGGGAACAGTTCTTC. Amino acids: CASSLSGKREQFF.

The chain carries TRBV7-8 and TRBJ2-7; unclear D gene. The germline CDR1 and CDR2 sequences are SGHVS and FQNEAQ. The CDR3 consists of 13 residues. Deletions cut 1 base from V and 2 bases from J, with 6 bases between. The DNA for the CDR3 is TGTGCCAGCAGCTTAGACAGAGCCTACGAGCAGTACTTC. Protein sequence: CASSLDRAYEQYF.

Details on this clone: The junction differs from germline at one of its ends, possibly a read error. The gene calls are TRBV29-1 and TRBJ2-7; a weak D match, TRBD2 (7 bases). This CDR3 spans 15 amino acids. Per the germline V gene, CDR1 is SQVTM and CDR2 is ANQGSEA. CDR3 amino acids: CSVEDQGRADYAQYF. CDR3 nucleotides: TGCAGCGTTGAAGATCAGGGGAGGGCAGACTACGCGCAGTACTTC.

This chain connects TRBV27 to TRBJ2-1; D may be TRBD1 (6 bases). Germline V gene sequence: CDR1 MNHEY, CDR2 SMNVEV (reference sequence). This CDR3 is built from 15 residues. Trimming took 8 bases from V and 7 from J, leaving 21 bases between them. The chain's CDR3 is CASHRDSSVWNEQFF. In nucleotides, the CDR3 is TGTGCCAGCCACAGGGATTCTTCGGTTTGGAATGAGCAGTTCTTC.

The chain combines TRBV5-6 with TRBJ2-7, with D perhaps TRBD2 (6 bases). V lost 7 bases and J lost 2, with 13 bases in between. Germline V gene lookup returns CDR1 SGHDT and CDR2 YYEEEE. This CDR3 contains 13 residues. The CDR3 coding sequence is TGTGCCAGCGGCGGGACGGGAGCCTACGAGCAGTACTTC. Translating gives CASGGTGAYEQYF.

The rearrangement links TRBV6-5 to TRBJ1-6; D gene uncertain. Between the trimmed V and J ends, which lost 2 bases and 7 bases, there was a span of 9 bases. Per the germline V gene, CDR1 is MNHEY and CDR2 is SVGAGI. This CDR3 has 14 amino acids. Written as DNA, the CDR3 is TGTGCCAGCAGTTACCAGACTCCAAATTCACCCCTCCACTTT. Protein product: CASSYQTPNSPLHF.

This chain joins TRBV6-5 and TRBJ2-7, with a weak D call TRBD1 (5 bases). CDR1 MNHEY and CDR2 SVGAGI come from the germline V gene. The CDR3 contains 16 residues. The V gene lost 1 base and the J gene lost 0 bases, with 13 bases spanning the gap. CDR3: CASSYLGPGTSYEQYF. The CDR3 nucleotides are TGTGCCAGCAGTTACTTGGGGCCAGGTACCTCCTACGAGCAGTACTTC.

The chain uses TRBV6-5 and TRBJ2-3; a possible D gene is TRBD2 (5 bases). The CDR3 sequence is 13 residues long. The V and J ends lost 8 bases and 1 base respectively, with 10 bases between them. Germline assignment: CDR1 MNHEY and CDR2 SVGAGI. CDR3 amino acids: CASCYGGTDTQYF. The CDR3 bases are TGTGCCAGCTGCTACGGGGGCACAGATACGCAGTATTTT.

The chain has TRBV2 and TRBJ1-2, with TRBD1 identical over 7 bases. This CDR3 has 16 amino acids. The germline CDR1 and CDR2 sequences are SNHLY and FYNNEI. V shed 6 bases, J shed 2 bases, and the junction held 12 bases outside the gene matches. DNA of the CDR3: TGTGCCAGCAGGGAGGGGGCGGGCCTGGCGAACTATGGCTACACCTTC. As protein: CASREGAGLANYGYTF.

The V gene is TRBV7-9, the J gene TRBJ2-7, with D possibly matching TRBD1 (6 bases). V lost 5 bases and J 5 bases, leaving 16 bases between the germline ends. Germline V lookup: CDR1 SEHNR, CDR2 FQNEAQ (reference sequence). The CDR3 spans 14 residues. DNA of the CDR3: TGTGCCAGCAGCGTAACAGGGATAGGCGACGAGCAGTACTTC. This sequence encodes CASSVTGIGDEQYF.

The CDR3, as DNA: TGCAGCGCCCGGGAGGGCCGGGGGGCCAACGTCCTGACTTTC. Its translation: CSAREGRGANVLTF. The chain links TRBV29-1 to TRBJ2-6; 8 bases fit TRBD2. The germline V gene encodes CDR1 SQVTM and CDR2 ANQGSEA. There are 14 residues in the CDR3. V lost 7 bases, J lost 4 bases, and 6 bases stayed unmatched.

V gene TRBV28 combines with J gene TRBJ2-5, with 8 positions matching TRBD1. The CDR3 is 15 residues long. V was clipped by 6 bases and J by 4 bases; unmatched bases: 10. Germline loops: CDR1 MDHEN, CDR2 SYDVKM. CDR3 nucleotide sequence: TGTGCCAGCAGCCCGCGGCAGGGGGCCCGAGAGACCCAGTACTTC. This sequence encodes CASSPRQGARETQYF.

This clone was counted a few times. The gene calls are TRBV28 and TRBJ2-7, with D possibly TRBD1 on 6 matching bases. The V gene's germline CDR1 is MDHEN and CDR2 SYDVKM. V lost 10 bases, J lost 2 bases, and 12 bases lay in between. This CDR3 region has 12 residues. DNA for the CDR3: TGTGCCACAGGGGACACTACCTACGAGCAGTACTTC. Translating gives CATGDTTYEQYF. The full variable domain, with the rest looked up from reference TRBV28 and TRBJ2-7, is DVKVTQSSRYLVKRTGEKVFLECVQDMDHENMFWYRQDPGLGLRLIYFSYDVKMKEKGDIPEGYSVSREKKERFSLILESASTNQTSMYLCATGDTTYEQYFGPGTRLTVT.

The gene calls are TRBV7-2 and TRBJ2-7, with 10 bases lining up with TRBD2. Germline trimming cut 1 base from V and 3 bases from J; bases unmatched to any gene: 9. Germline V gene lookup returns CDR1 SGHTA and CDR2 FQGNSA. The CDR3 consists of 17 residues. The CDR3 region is CASSLGYSGLAFYEQYF. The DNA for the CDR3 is TGTGCCAGCAGCTTAGGGTACTCGGGACTAGCGTTCTACGAGCAGTACTTC.